A single sample gave rise to the 18 T cell receptor beta chains below, sequenced in a study of T-cell reconstitution after alpha-beta-depleted transplantation in children (dated by TCRdb to 2016 to 2017). The receptor library was made with PCR. The run used an Illumina HiSeq 2500. TCR library preparation used molecular barcoding, with unique molecular identifiers applied to normalize quantification of the TCRbeta repertoire. Using fastp at Q25 and MiXCR, TCRdb reprocessed the public reads and kept productive beta chains. Every CDR3 protein is listed once, alongside the most common genes and DNA of its rows. The sample records about a million distinct CDR3 sequences, about 29% of which are singletons. Around 30% of the sample is in the top ten clones. The treatment or condition label for this specimen denotes: allogeneic hematopoietic cell transplantation with graft depleted of TCRalphabeta T cells and CD19 B cells.

Material: PBMCs, mostly from graft donor cells, obtained 360 days after TCRalphabeta/CD19-depleted stem cell transplant. The receptors stem from a boy under two years old who had a stem cell transplant for SCID, so the T cells may come from the graft donor.

V is TRBV7-2 and J is TRBJ2-7; TRBD2 is a possible D gene (6 bases). Trimming cost V 3 bases and J 0 bases, with 18 bases left between them. CDR1 and CDR2 from the germline V gene are SGHTA and FQGNSA. The CDR3 is 17 amino acids. In nucleotides, the CDR3 is TGTGCCAGCAGCTTTTTGAGGGACCGGGACTCCTCCTACGAGCAGTACTTC. Translating gives CASSFLRDRDSSYEQYF.

This chain uses TRBV5-1 with TRBJ2-1, with TRBD2 identical over 11 bases. The CDR3 runs to 15 residues. V shed 4 bases, J shed 4 bases, and the junction held 4 bases outside the gene matches. The germline gives CDR1 SGHRS, CDR2 YFSETQ. The CDR3 region is CASSPTSGKYNEQFF. Written as DNA, the CDR3 is TGCGCCAGCAGCCCGACTAGCGGGAAATACAATGAGCAGTTCTTC.

The chain employs TRBV3-1 and TRBJ2-1; 10 positions match TRBD2. CDR3 length: 17 residues. The germline V gene has CDR1 LGHDT and CDR2 YNNKEL (reference sequence). V lost 2 bases and J lost 2; bases outside the gene matches: 6. The CDR3 DNA is TGTGCCAGCAGCCAACTTCCGGGACTAGCGCCCTACAATGAGCAGTTCTTC. Translation gives CASSQLPGLAPYNEQFF.

In this sample, this clonotype turned up once. The chain is built from TRBV19 and TRBJ1-5; 7 bases align to TRBD1. The V gene's germline CDR1 is LNHDA and CDR2 SQIVND (reference sequence). The trim removed 4 bases at V and 4 bases at J, leaving 16 bases unmatched. This CDR3 is 18 amino acids long. The CDR3 DNA reads TGTGCCAGTAGTACTCCCCGTGGACAGGATCGAACAAATCAGCCCCAGCATTTT. It is translated as CASSTPRGQDRTNQPQHF.

A few counts support this clonotype. V gene TRBV20-1 combines with J gene TRBJ2-6, with D perhaps given as TRBD1 or TRBD2 (5 bases each). Trimming left V 0 bases short and J 2 bases short, with 8 bases between. CDR3 length: 15 amino acids. Germline CDR1 reads DFQATT; CDR2 reads SNEGSKA (reference sequence). The DNA for the CDR3 is TGCAGTGCTAGAGAACGGGGACCTGGGGCCAACGTCCTGACTTTC. This gives the protein CSARERGPGANVLTF.

The gene calls are TRBV15 and TRBJ2-1; D gene ambiguous. CDR1 is LNHNV, CDR2 YYDKDF, per germline (reference sequence). The CDR3 spans 15 residues. The V gene lost 0 bases and the J gene lost 2 bases, with 8 bases spanning the gap. The CDR3 DNA follows: TGTGCCACCAGCAGAGATCGCTGGGCCTACAATGAGCAGTTCTTC. Its protein product is CATSRDRWAYNEQFF.

The chain couples TRBV11-2 to TRBJ2-3; 8 bases align to TRBD2. CDR1 and CDR2 from the germline V gene are SGHAT and FQNNGV. V lost 3 bases, J lost 4 bases, and 12 bases stayed unmatched. This CDR3 has 17 amino acids. The CDR3 DNA reads TGTGCCAGCAGCTTCGGGGGGGGGCGGTGGCGGGCAGATACGCAGTATTTT. This translates into CASSFGGGRWRADTQYF.

This clonotype was observed a handful of times. The V call is TRBV5-1, the J call TRBJ2-7, with D perhaps TRBD2 (5 bases). Germline V CDR1 and CDR2: SGHRS, YFSETQ. The CDR3 runs 14 residues. Deletions cut 5 bases from V and 6 bases from J, with 18 bases between. CDR3 residues: CASRSRTEFSEQYF. As DNA, the CDR3 is TGCGCCAGCAGGTCCCGGACTGAATTTAGCGAGCAGTACTTC.

This clonotype was recorded a few times. The rearrangement joins TRBV10-3 to TRBJ2-5, with 14 bases aligning to TRBD2. Germline V gene sequence: CDR1 ENHRY, CDR2 SYGVKD. The CDR3 has 15 residues. Unmatched junction bases numbered 2, after V lost 5 bases and J lost 3 bases. The CDR3 coding sequence is TGTGCCATCAGTCGACTAGCGGGGGGGAAAGAGACCCAGTACTTC. This encodes CAISRLAGGKETQYF.

This clonotype showed up just a few times. The rearrangement uses TRBV10-3 and TRBJ2-1; perhaps D is TRBD1 or TRBD2 (5 bases each). Per the germline V gene, CDR1 is ENHRY and CDR2 is SYGVKD. Trimming stripped 3 bases from V and 4 bases from J, with 19 bases between. This CDR3 contains 17 residues. Here the CDR3 DNA reads TGTGCCATCAGTGACGAGGTTTGGGGACGCGGGTACAATGAGCAGTTCTTC. Encoded protein: CAISDEVWGRGYNEQFF.

In this sample, this clonotype turned up a few times. V is TRBV25-1 and J is TRBJ1-1; D is possibly TRBD1 (6 bases). Trimming removed 4 bases from V and 6 bases from J, with 15 bases in between. The CDR3 spans 14 residues. CDR1 MGHDK and CDR2 SYGVNS come from the germline V gene. The CDR3 DNA follows: TGTGCCAGCAGTGCGCTAACAGGGAAAGCTGAAGCTTTCTTT. It yields the protein CASSALTGKAEAFF.

The V gene is TRBV27, the J gene TRBJ2-3; D ambiguous. Trimming left V 2 bases short and J 6 bases short, with 18 bases between. The CDR3 loop spans 16 amino acids. Germline V lookup: CDR1 MNHEY, CDR2 SMNVEV (reference sequence). CDR3 in amino acids: CASSLDRRDSRDTQYF. CDR3 in DNA: TGTGCCAGCAGTTTAGACCGCCGAGACTCCAGGGATACGCAGTATTTT.

This clonotype was found a few times. The chain carries TRBV2 and TRBJ2-1; TRBD2 matches 12 bases. The germline V gene encodes CDR1 SNHLY and CDR2 FYNNEI. The CDR3 extends over 16 amino acids. Germline trimming cut 7 bases from V and 4 bases from J; bases unmatched to any gene: 8. CDR3: CASKLAGGHPYNEQFF. CDR3 coding DNA: TGTGCCAGCAAACTAGCGGGGGGACATCCTTACAATGAGCAGTTCTTC.

V usage is TRBV6-1 and J usage is TRBJ2-1; D possibly corresponds to TRBD2 (5 bases). This CDR3 has 17 amino acids. Trimming left V 1 base short and J 7 bases short, with 20 bases between. Per germline, CDR1 MNHNS and CDR2 SASEGT. CDR3 nucleotides: TGTGCCAGCAGTGAAGATGAGCGGAAGAAGGGTGGTAATGAGCAGTTCTTC. Protein sequence: CASSEDERKKGGNEQFF.

This clonotype was counted a few times. The V call is TRBV7-9, the J call TRBJ2-1; TRBD1 agrees at 9 bases. The trim removed 1 base at V and 5 bases at J, leaving 3 bases unmatched. The CDR3 spans 15 residues. In germline, CDR1 is SEHNR, CDR2 FQNEAQ (reference sequence). The CDR3 coding sequence is TGTGCCAGCAGCTTAGTTGGGACAGGGAACAATGAGCAGTTCTTC. It translates to CASSLVGTGNNEQFF.

The genes are TRBV6-1 and TRBJ1-5, with 8 bases aligning to TRBD1. V dropped 6 bases and J dropped 2; count of bases not matched to a gene: 6. The CDR3 is 15 amino acids. CDR1 is MNHNS and CDR2 is SASEGT in the germline V gene. DNA for the CDR3: TGTGCCAGCAGCAGGTCGGACAGGGGCAATCAGCCCCAGCATTTT. Protein: CASSRSDRGNQPQHF.

The rearrangement links TRBV5-4 to TRBJ1-1; D may be TRBD1 (6 bases). V shed 9 bases and J shed 0 bases, with 12 bases lying between them. There are 13 residues in the CDR3. CDR1 and CDR2 (germline): SGHNT, YYREEE (reference sequence). The CDR3 loop reads CATRQALNTEAFF. The CDR3 DNA follows: TGTGCCACACGACAGGCCCTGAACACTGAAGCTTTCTTT. Supplemented by reference TRBV5-4 and TRBJ1-1, the full variable domain reads ETGVTQSPTHLIKTRGQQVTLRCSSQSGHNTVSWYQQALGQGPQFIFQYYREEENGRGNFPPRFSGLQFPNYSSELNVNALELDDSALYLCATRQALNTEAFFGQGTRLTVV.

The chain employs TRBV20-1 and TRBJ2-5, with 10 nucleotides matching TRBD1. The germline V gene encodes CDR1 DFQATT and CDR2 SNEGSKA (reference sequence). V was pared by 7 bases and J by 2 bases, with 10 bases of the junction left unmatched. The CDR3 has 15 amino acids. The CDR3 region has the DNA TGCAGTGGTTGGTCTGGACAGGGGGATCAAGAGACCCAGTACTTC. Its protein is CSGWSGQGDQETQYF.